The next 30 T cell receptor beta chains were all read from a single sample in a study of blood T cell repertoires in COVID-19. Repertoires were generated with immunoSEQ multiplex PCR, while TCRdb's copy carries only in-frame clones and drops some. The top ten clones hold around 10% of a sample with 250,000 to 300,000 clones, roughly 89% of them seen once. Sequencing was done on a sample of PBMCs or T cells enriched from blood (not recorded which). These receptors came from a man between 40 and 49 years old who had recovered from COVID-19.

The chain combines TRBV18 with TRBJ1-2; tentative D call: TRBD1 (6 bases). Trimming shortened V by 8 bases and J by 5 bases, and 21 bases separated the two germline ends. The CDR3 is 15 residues long. CDR1 is KGHSH and CDR2 is LQKENI in the germline V gene. The CDR3 bases are TGTGCCAGCACCTCTCGAGGCACAGGGCCTTATGGCTACACCTTC. Amino acid sequence: CASTSRGTGPYGYTF.

This sequence joins TRBV5-1 and TRBJ1-4; D might be TRBD1 (5 bases). CDR1 is SGHRS, CDR2 YFSETQ, per germline. The V and J ends lost 1 base and 1 base respectively, with 11 bases between them. This CDR3 contains 16 residues. CDR3 sequence reads: CASSLQVGGTNEKLFF. In DNA form, the CDR3 reads TGCGCCAGCAGCTTGCAGGTGGGGGGAACTAATGAAAAACTGTTTTTT.

A single count supports this clone. CDR3 sequence reads: CASSRHSGNQPQHF. Written as DNA, the CDR3 is TGTGCCAGCAGTAGACATTCGGGGAATCAGCCCCAGCATTTT. V gene TRBV2 combines with J gene TRBJ1-5; D call uncertain. Germline loops: CDR1 SNHLY, CDR2 FYNNEI. This CDR3 region has 14 residues. V dropped 5 bases and J dropped 4 bases, with 12 bases sitting between them.

The genes are TRBV4-1 and TRBJ2-1; maybe TRBD1 (6 bases). Germline CDR1 is MGHRA and CDR2 is YSYEKL. This CDR3 comprises 16 residues. Trimming left V 0 bases short and J 3 bases short, with 12 bases between. The CDR3 coding sequence is TGCGCCAGCAGCCAAGAAGAGGGACACCACTACAATGAGCAGTTCTTC. Translation gives CASSQEEGHHYNEQFF.

This clone occurred once. This chain joins TRBV28 and TRBJ1-2, with 10 bases matching TRBD1. Germline V gene sequence: CDR1 MDHEN, CDR2 SYDVKM. The CDR3 spans 15 residues. V shed 6 bases, J shed 4 bases, and the junction held 8 bases outside the gene matches. CDR3 DNA: TGTGCCAGCAGGCTCCCGGGACAGGGGCGCTATGGCTACACCTTC. Its protein is CASRLPGQGRYGYTF.

The V and J genes are TRBV9 and TRBJ2-1, with 7 bases aligning to TRBD2. The junction had 6 bases not matched to a gene; V was cut back by 6 bases and J by 0 bases. The CDR3 runs 15 residues. The germline gives CDR1 SGDLS, CDR2 YYNGEE. The CDR3 here is CASNPSGASYNEQFF. CDR3 nucleotides: TGTGCCAGCAACCCAAGCGGGGCCTCCTACAATGAGCAGTTCTTC.

The chain couples TRBV3-1 (or the pseudogene TRBV3-2) to TRBJ2-5; D call uncertain. The CDR3 sequence is 14 residues long. Trimming removed 1 base from V and 5 bases from J, with 11 bases in between. The germline V gene has CDR1 LGHDT and CDR2 YNNKEL (reference sequence). CDR3 amino acids: CASSQVLVPETQYF. As DNA, the CDR3 is TGTGCCAGCAGCCAAGTTTTAGTCCCGGAGACCCAGTACTTC.

The chain couples TRBV6-5 to TRBJ2-1; a weak D match, TRBD2 (5 bases). V shed 1 base and J shed 8 bases, with 9 bases lying between them. The germline CDR1 and CDR2 sequences are MNHEY and SVGAGI. This CDR3 comprises 13 residues. The DNA for the CDR3 is TGTGCCAGCAGTTACTTCGGGAACGATGAGCAGTTCTTC. Translation gives CASSYFGNDEQFF.

This rearrangement joins TRBV10-3 to TRBJ2-3, with D perhaps matching TRBD2 (6 bases). This CDR3 has 16 amino acids. Germline lookup yields CDR1 ENHRY and CDR2 SYGVKD. Trimming left V 4 bases short and J 2 bases short, with 16 bases between. The CDR3 nucleotides are TGTGCCATCAGTGCCGTGGGGGGATACAACACAGATACGCAGTATTTT. Its protein product is CAISAVGGYNTDTQYF.

The chain uses TRBV5-1 and TRBJ2-3; TRBD2 matches 13 bases. Trimming removed 4 bases from V and 3 bases from J; junction bases left unmatched: 5. The germline V gene encodes CDR1 SGHRS and CDR2 YFSETQ. The CDR3 sequence is 16 residues long. CDR3 sequence reads: CASSATSGGSTDTQYF. In DNA, the CDR3 is TGCGCCAGCAGCGCGACTAGCGGGGGGTCGACAGATACGCAGTATTTT.

V and J are TRBV19 and TRBJ1-1, with D perhaps matching TRBD1 (6 bases). V lost 1 base and J 3 bases, leaving 9 bases between the germline ends. This CDR3 has 14 residues. Germline V gene lookup returns CDR1 LNHDA and CDR2 SQIVND (reference sequence). CDR3 region: CASSIVSGDTEAFF. CDR3 DNA: TGTGCCAGTAGTATAGTTTCAGGGGACACTGAAGCTTTCTTT. Variable domain in full (rest from reference TRBV19 and TRBJ1-1): DGGITQSPKYLFRKEGQNVTLSCEQNLNHDAMYWYRQDPGQGLRLIYYSQIVNDFQKGDIAEGYSVSREKKESFPLTVTSAQKNPTAFYLCASSIVSGDTEAFFGQGTRLTVV.

On this clone itself: Its ends do not fully match the called genes, so a read error is possible. The chain carries TRBV28 and TRBJ2-3; D call uncertain. In germline, CDR1 is MDHEN, CDR2 SYDVKM. CDR3 length: 14 amino acids. The CDR3 bases are TGTGCCACCAGTCTCGCGAGGAGCACAGATACGCAGTATTTT. The encoded protein is CATSLARSTDTQYF.

J is TRBJ1-2 and V is TRBV3-1 (or the pseudogene TRBV3-2), with D hard to call. The CDR3 is 14 residues long. The germline gives CDR1 LGHDT, CDR2 YNNKEL (reference sequence). Trimming pared 0 bases from V and 10 bases from J, leaving 15 bases between. CDR3 region: CASSQDTARAIYTF. Written as DNA, the CDR3 is TGTGCCAGCAGCCAAGATACCGCTCGCGCGATCTACACCTTC.

V usage is TRBV11-3 and J usage is TRBJ1-4, with D tentatively TRBD1 (5 bases). V lost 5 bases to trimming and J lost 3 bases, with 10 bases between them. CDR1 and CDR2 (germline): SGHNT, YENEEA. The CDR3 has 14 amino acids. In DNA form, the CDR3 reads TGTGCCAGCAGCGGGAGGGGTCCTAATGAAAAACTGTTTTTT. Translation gives CASSGRGPNEKLFF.

The rearrangement uses TRBV6-2 or TRBV6-3 and TRBJ1-5; 10 nucleotides align to TRBD1. V gave up 6 bases and J gave up 9 bases; unmatched junction bases: 14. The CDR3 runs 16 residues. Germline V CDR1 and CDR2: MNHEY, SVGEGT. In DNA form, the CDR3 reads TGTGCCAGCAGCCGAGACAGGGGGCCTTCCTCGTGGCCCCAGCATTTT. Translation gives CASSRDRGPSSWPQHF.

The chain joins TRBV27 to TRBJ1-4; no firm D call. Trimming cost V 6 bases and J 5 bases, with 16 bases left between them. Germline loops: CDR1 MNHEY, CDR2 SMNVEV (reference sequence). The CDR3 extends over 15 amino acids. The CDR3 DNA is TGTGCCAGCAGCTCCCTGACAACCCTGAATGAAAAACTGTTTTTT. As protein: CASSSLTTLNEKLFF. Together with reference TRBV27 and TRBJ1-4, the CDR3 gives the full variable domain: EAQVTQNPRYLITVTGKKLTVTCSQNMNHEYMSWYRQDPGLGLRQIYYSMNVEVTDKGDVPEGYKVSRKEKRNFPLILESPSPNQTSLYFCASSSLTTLNEKLFFGSGTQLSVL.

Here the CDR3 DNA reads TGTGCCAGCAACTTACCAGGGTTCAATGGCTACACCTTC. It encodes CASNLPGFNGYTF. This chain uses TRBV6-5 with TRBJ1-2; D may be TRBD1 (5 bases). CDR1 is MNHEY, CDR2 SVGAGI, per germline. V lost 7 bases, J lost 6 bases, and 15 bases lay in between. This CDR3 is 13 amino acids long.

This chain connects TRBV19 to TRBJ2-1, with 8 bases matching TRBD2. Germline V gives CDR1 LNHDA, CDR2 SQIVND (reference sequence). The length of the CDR3 is 13 residues. Trimming at V came to 2 bases and at J to 9 bases, leaving 3 bases not matched to a gene. CDR3 in amino acids: CASSIRTSREQFF. The CDR3, as DNA: TGTGCCAGTAGTATACGGACTAGCCGTGAGCAGTTCTTC.

The chain links TRBV19 to TRBJ2-5, with 10 nucleotides matching TRBD1. V lost 9 bases to trimming and J lost 6 bases; unmatched junction nucleotides: 4. The CDR3 is 12 amino acids. Germline CDR1 and CDR2: LNHDA and SQIVND (reference sequence). CDR3 sequence reads: CASRDRGQTQYF. The CDR3 DNA is TGTGCCAGCCGGGACAGGGGACAGACCCAGTACTTC.

The CDR3 sequence: CASTPRSGMNTEAFF. The CDR3, as DNA: TGTGCCAGCACCCCCCGATCGGGGATGAACACTGAAGCTTTCTTT. The rearrangement joins TRBV7-9 to TRBJ1-1, with D uncertain. The V end lost 7 bases, the J end lost 0 bases, and 15 bases lay between the germline ends. Germline assignment: CDR1 SEHNR and CDR2 FQNEAQ (reference sequence). The CDR3 sequence is 15 residues long.

The rearrangement uses TRBV3-1 (or the pseudogene TRBV3-2) and TRBJ1-4; possibly TRBD1 for D (5 bases). Per germline, CDR1 LGHDT and CDR2 YNNKEL (reference sequence). The CDR3 is 15 residues long. The V end was cut by 1 base, the J end by 8 bases, with 14 bases between. The CDR3 DNA reads as TGTGCCAGCAGCCAAGGGGAGGGACTGTGGGAAAAACTGTTTTTT. Its protein is CASSQGEGLWEKLFF.

The chain combines TRBV19 with TRBJ2-7; 11 bases are shared with TRBD1. The ends lost 5 bases at V and 3 bases at J; junction bases unmatched: 3. CDR1 is LNHDA and CDR2 is SQIVND in the germline V gene (reference sequence). The CDR3 spans 14 residues. CDR3 in DNA: TGTGCCAGTAGTTTCGGGACAGGGGGCTACGAGCAGTACTTC. Translation gives CASSFGTGGYEQYF.

V is TRBV2 and J is TRBJ1-4; D call uncertain. V was trimmed by 8 bases and J by 0 bases, leaving 10 bases between them. The CDR3 runs 14 residues. Germline CDR1 SNHLY, CDR2 FYNNEI. In nucleotides, the CDR3 is TGTGCCAGCCGGCGGTGGTCAACTAATGAAAAACTGTTTTTT. Protein product: CASRRWSTNEKLFF. Based on the CDR3 plus reference TRBV2 and TRBJ1-4, the full variable domain is EPEVTQTPSHQVTQMGQEVILRCVPISNHLYFYWYRQILGQKVEFLVSFYNNEISEKSEIFDDQFSVERPDGSNFTLKIRSTKLEDSAMYFCASRRWSTNEKLFFGSGTQLSVL.

The chain has TRBV25-1 and TRBJ1-1; 11 positions match TRBD1. V dropped 7 bases and J dropped 4; count of bases not matched to a gene: 2. Germline CDR1 reads MGHDK; CDR2 reads SYGVNS. The CDR3 is made up of 13 amino acids. DNA for the CDR3: TGTGCCAGCACCGGGACAGGGGGCACTGAAGCTTTCTTT. It translates to CASTGTGGTEAFF.

The chain employs TRBV19 and TRBJ1-1; possibly TRBD1 for D (6 bases). Germline V lookup: CDR1 LNHDA, CDR2 SQIVND (reference sequence). V dropped 6 bases and J dropped 1 base, with 9 bases sitting between them. The CDR3 extends over 13 amino acids. The CDR3 sequence is CASRNRENTEAFF. CDR3 nucleotide sequence: TGTGCCAGTAGAAACAGGGAGAACACTGAAGCTTTCTTT. Full variable domain (rest looked up from reference TRBV19 and TRBJ1-1): DGGITQSPKYLFRKEGQNVTLSCEQNLNHDAMYWYRQDPGQGLRLIYYSQIVNDFQKGDIAEGYSVSREKKESFPLTVTSAQKNPTAFYLCASRNRENTEAFFGQGTRLTVV.

V and J are TRBV12-5 and TRBJ1-4; 7 nucleotides line up with TRBD1. CDR1 and CDR2 (germline): LGHNT, FRNRAP. Losses at the gene ends were 3 bases for V and 8 bases for J; bases not matched to a gene: 6. The CDR3 runs to 14 residues. CDR3 nucleotides: TGTGCTAGTGGTTTAGAGGGGGCGCCCGAAAAACTGTTTTTT. It yields the protein CASGLEGAPEKLFF.

The table lists this clone with a few counts. Other nucleotide sequences in the sample specify the same CDR3. The gene calls are TRBV27 and TRBJ2-7; D remains unclear. CDR3 size: 11 residues. The V end lost 3 bases, the J end lost 5 bases, and 5 bases lay between the germline ends. Germline CDR1 MNHEY, CDR2 SMNVEV (reference sequence). The CDR3 sequence: CASSFGHEQYF. In DNA form, the CDR3 reads TGTGCCAGCAGTTTTGGGCACGAGCAGTACTTC.

The V and J genes are TRBV5-1 and TRBJ1-1, with 9 bases matching TRBD1. Trimming cost V 4 bases and J 2 bases; bases outside gene matches: 3. CDR1 SGHRS and CDR2 YFSETQ come from the germline V gene. This CDR3 has 14 residues. The CDR3 region has the DNA TGCGCCAGCAGCGGGGGACAGGGAAACACTGAAGCTTTCTTT. It encodes CASSGGQGNTEAFF.

The chain is built from TRBV6-5 and TRBJ1-5; D remains ambiguous. V was shortened by 4 bases and J by 1 base, with 5 bases between the two germline ends. There are 13 residues in the CDR3. The V gene's germline CDR1 is MNHEY and CDR2 SVGAGI. CDR3: CASSSESNQPQHF. The CDR3, as DNA: TGTGCCAGCAGTTCGGAGAGCAATCAGCCCCAGCATTTT.

This chain links TRBV19 with TRBJ2-7, with 13 bases lining up with TRBD2. The CDR3 consists of 15 residues. V trimming: 3 bases; J trimming: 3 bases; junction bases outside the gene matches: 2. Germline values: CDR1 LNHDA, CDR2 SQIVND (reference sequence). This CDR3 is CASSMGLAGHYEQYF. The DNA for the CDR3 is TGTGCCAGTAGTATGGGACTAGCGGGGCACTACGAGCAGTACTTC.